What follows are 3 T cell receptor beta chains derived from one specimen sequenced in a study of T cell responses to AZD1222 COVID-19 vaccine. Repertoires were generated with immunoSEQ multiplex PCR, while TCRdb's copy carries only in-frame clones and drops some. The data show about 130,000 clones, 85% to 95% seen once. Specimen: peripheral blood, collected 28 days after the second AZD1222 dose. These receptors all stem from an adult who received the AZD1222 COVID-19 vaccine.

The V call is TRBV13, the J call TRBJ2-1; possibly TRBD1 for D (6 bases). CDR3 size: 14 residues. Germline values: CDR1 PRHDT, CDR2 FYEKMQ (reference sequence). Trimming left V 5 bases short and J 5 bases short, with 13 bases between. Here the CDR3 reads CASSRMAGDNEQFF. For the CDR3, the DNA is TGTGCCAGCAGCCGAATGGCAGGGGACAATGAGCAGTTCTTC.

The rearrangement uses TRBV7-8 and TRBJ1-2; perhaps TRBD1 as D (6 bases). The germline gives CDR1 SGHVS, CDR2 FQNEAQ. This CDR3 has 17 amino acids. The V and J ends lost 8 bases and 2 bases respectively, with 24 bases between them. The DNA for the CDR3 is TGTGCCAGCCATGGGGCAGGGGAATTGGAGTCAAACTATGGCTACACCTTC. It is translated as CASHGAGELESNYGYTF.

This clone was counted a single time. The rearrangement links TRBV18 to TRBJ1-2; D remains ambiguous. CDR1 and CDR2 from the germline V gene are KGHSH and LQKENI. The CDR3 extends over 14 amino acids. V lost 4 bases and J lost 4, with 13 bases in between. CDR3: CASSRDGYGYGYTF. The CDR3 nucleotides read TGTGCCAGCTCACGTGACGGGTATGGCTATGGCTACACCTTC.